This TCR beta chain was sequenced during a study of identical twins. Via MiXCR, TCRdb re-called the 5' RACE reads, giving one row per CDR3 protein. This sample has under 250,000 distinct CDR3 sequences, with about 13% found just once. This CDR3 spans 15 amino acids. Germline values: CDR1 MDHEN, CDR2 SYDVKM. The V and J ends lost 1 base and 6 bases, in that order; junction bases with no gene match: 2. These sequences were also reported in another study, on yellow fever vaccine responses in identical twins.

This receptor was taken from a woman under 30 in good health. The chain has TRBV28 and TRBJ2-1, with TRBD2 identical over 11 bases. Sequences were obtained from memory (CD45RO+) T cells sorted from blood. In nucleotides, the CDR3 is TGTGCCAGCAGTTTATCCACTAGCGGGAGCAATGAGCAGTTCTTC. Protein product: CASSLSTSGSNEQFF.